These T cell receptor beta chains were read from a single sample in a study of response to subunit inactivated influenza vaccine. TCRdb re-called the RT-PCR reads with MiXCR, one entry per CDR3 protein. This sample yields 500,000 to 650,000 distinct CDR3 sequences, of which 7.5% to 8.5% are seen a single time; 13% belongs to the top ten. This sample comprised PBMCs from blood, obtained less than 30 months after vaccination. The receptors were sampled from a man in his fifties or sixties who received an inactivated influenza vaccine. Each CDR3 is given with its conserved first and last residue. D genes are given only for firm matches. Size values are once, few and many counts, or a class for expanded clones, and some rows have none.

TRBJ1-1 | TRBV6-1 | few | . | CASSRARSMNTEAFF | TGTGCCAGCAGTAGGGCCCGCTCAATGAACACTGAAGCTTTCTTT
TRBJ2-7 | TRBV29-1 | few | . | CSVALPPYEQYF | TGCAGCGTTGCTCTTCCCCCCTACGAGCAGTACTTC
TRBJ2-3 | TRBV5-1 | few | . | CASSVLALFTDTQYF | TGCGCCAGCAGCGTGTTGGCTTTGTTCACAGATACGCAGTATTTT
TRBJ2-2 | TRBV7-3 | . | TRBD2 | CASGLTGLRTGELFF | TGTGCCAGCGGCTTAACGGGACTACGTACCGGGGAGCTGTTTTTT
TRBJ2-7 | TRBV11-2 | . | TRBD1 | CASSFRDSWVEQYF | TGTGCCAGCAGCTTCCGGGACAGTTGGGTCGAGCAGTACTTC
TRBJ2-7 | TRBV20-1 | . | . | CSARDERAFRGEQYF | TGCAGTGCTAGAGATGAAAGGGCCTTTAGGGGAGAGCAGTACTTC
TRBJ2-3 | TRBV24-1 | few | . | CATSDPGRRGTDTQYF | TGTGCCACCAGTGATCCGGGACGCCGGGGGACAGATACGCAGTATTTT
TRBJ2-7 | TRBV4-1 | . | . | CASSQDLSGKPYEQYF | TGCGCCAGCAGCCAAGATCTTTCAGGGAAGCCCTACGAGCAGTACTTC
TRBJ1-4 | TRBV5-1 | many | TRBD1 | CASSFSKGANEKLFF | TGCGCCAGCAGCTTTTCAAAGGGGGCGAATGAAAAACTGTTTTTT
TRBJ1-2 | TRBV7-2 | many | . | CASSSVGTTFYGYTF | TGTGCCAGCAGCTCCGTCGGGACTACCTTCTATGGCTACACCTTC
TRBJ2-1 | TRBV12-3/TRBV12-4 | . | . | CASGYGTDSEQFF | TGTGCCAGCGGCTATGGGACTGACAGTGAGCAGTTCTTC
TRBJ1-2 | TRBV18 | . | . | CASSLTANSLYGYTF | TGTGCCAGCTCATTAACGGCCAACAGTCTCTATGGCTACACCTTC
TRBJ2-1 | TRBV9 | . | . | CASSATPSYNEQFF | TGTGCCAGCAGCGCAACCCCCTCTTACAATGAGCAGTTCTTC